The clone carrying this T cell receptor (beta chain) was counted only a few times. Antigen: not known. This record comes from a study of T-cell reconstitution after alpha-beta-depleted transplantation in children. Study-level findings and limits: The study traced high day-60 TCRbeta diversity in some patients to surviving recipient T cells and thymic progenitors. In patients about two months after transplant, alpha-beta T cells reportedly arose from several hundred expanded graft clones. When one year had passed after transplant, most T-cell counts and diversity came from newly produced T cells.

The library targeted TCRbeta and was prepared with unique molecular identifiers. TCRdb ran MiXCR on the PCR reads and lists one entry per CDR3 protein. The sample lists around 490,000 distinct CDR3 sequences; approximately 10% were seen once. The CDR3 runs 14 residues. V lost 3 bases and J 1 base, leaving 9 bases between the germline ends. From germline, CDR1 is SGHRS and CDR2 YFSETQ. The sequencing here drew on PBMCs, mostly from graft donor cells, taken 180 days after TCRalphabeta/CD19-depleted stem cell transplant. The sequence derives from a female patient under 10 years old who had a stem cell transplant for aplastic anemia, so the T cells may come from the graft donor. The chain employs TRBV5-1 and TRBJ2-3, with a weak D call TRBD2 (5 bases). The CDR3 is CASSWGDGTDTQYF. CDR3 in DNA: TGCGCCAGCAGCTGGGGAGACGGCACAGATACGCAGTATTTT.